Following are 31 T cell receptor beta chains from one sample sequenced in a study of regulatory T cells in long-lasting Graves disease. Time point of the sample: persistent/refractory GD, antithyroid drugs over 5 years with positive TRAb. Isolated PBMC RNA provided the starting material for the TCR library. For TCR beta, libraries came from iRepertoire HTBI primers and Arm-PCR of CDR3 regions. TCRdb re-analysed the multiplex PCR reads in MiXCR, keeping a single row per CDR3 protein. The profile shows 310,000 or so distinct CDR3 sequences, about 20% of them singletons. This sample comprised peripheral blood mononuclear cells (PBMCs), obtained when the disease was refractory, from a patient treated with antithyroid drugs. The receptors come from a female donor with Graves disease.

This clonotype was observed many times. This chain joins TRBV9 and TRBJ2-5; D remains ambiguous. This CDR3 contains 12 residues. Germline V gene sequence: CDR1 SGDLS, CDR2 YYNGEE. The V and J ends lost 1 base and 5 bases respectively, with 6 bases between them. CDR3 nucleotide sequence: TGTGCCAGCAGCGTACCGGTGGAGACCCAGTACTTC. Encoded protein: CASSVPVETQYF.

The rearrangement joins TRBV19 to TRBJ2-1; the match to TRBD2 covers 9 bases. Germline assignment: CDR1 LNHDA and CDR2 SQIVND (reference sequence). The CDR3 spans 15 residues. V was pared by 3 bases and J by 6 bases, with 6 bases of the junction left unmatched. This chain's CDR3 is CASSMVAGVVNEQFF. As DNA, the CDR3 is TGTGCCAGTAGTATGGTAGCGGGAGTAGTCAATGAGCAGTTCTTC.

This clonotype came up a few times. The V call is TRBV6-2 or TRBV6-3, the J call TRBJ2-7; TRBD1 aligns across 7 bases. Per germline, CDR1 MNHEY and CDR2 SVGEGT. This CDR3 comprises 15 residues. Germline trimming cut 2 bases from V and 2 bases from J; bases unmatched to any gene: 6. The DNA for the CDR3 is TGTGCCAGCAGTTACGTGACAGGGAAACCCTACGAGCAGTACTTC. It translates to CASSYVTGKPYEQYF.

This clonotype was seen only a few times. The chain joins TRBV6-1 to TRBJ2-2, with 10 nucleotides matching TRBD1. Trimming removed 5 bases from V and 6 bases from J; junction bases left unmatched: 3. Germline V lookup: CDR1 MNHNS, CDR2 SASEGT. The CDR3 covers 14 residues. The CDR3 spells CASSPGTGAGELFF. For the CDR3, the DNA is TGTGCCAGCAGTCCCGGGACAGGGGCCGGGGAGCTGTTTTTT.

This clonotype came up many times. CDR3 region: CASSFGQHYEQYF. The CDR3 DNA sequence: TGTGCCAGCAGCTTCGGACAGCACTACGAGCAGTACTTC. The V call is TRBV7-2, the J call TRBJ2-7; possible D gene TRBD1, 6 bases. With 3 bases removed from V and 3 bases from J, the gap between germline ends came to 9 bases. This CDR3 contains 13 residues. CDR1 and CDR2 (germline): SGHTA, FQGNSA.

The chain is built from TRBV5-1 and TRBJ1-6, with 8 bases fitting TRBD1. Germline CDR1 reads SGHRS; CDR2 reads YFSETQ. This CDR3 is built from 19 residues. The V gene end was trimmed by 0 bases and the J gene end by 7 bases; junction bases not matched to a gene: 15. CDR3 in amino acids: CASSLAGQGRLVANSPLHF. In nucleotides, the CDR3 is TGCGCCAGCAGCTTGGCAGGACAGGGTAGGCTTGTTGCCAATTCACCCCTCCACTTT.

This clonotype was found a few times. This chain connects TRBV13 to TRBJ2-1; D possibly corresponds to TRBD2 (5 bases). Trimming left V 7 bases short and J 2 bases short, with 12 bases between. The CDR3 runs 14 residues. CDR1 PRHDT and CDR2 FYEKMQ come from the germline V gene (reference sequence). CDR3 DNA: TGTGCCAGCAATGAGAGGGTAGCCTACAATGAGCAGTTCTTC. It codes for CASNERVAYNEQFF.

This clonotype was seen a few times. J is TRBJ1-3 and V is TRBV9; D possibly corresponds to TRBD1 (5 bases). The CDR3 runs to 15 residues. The V and J ends lost 4 bases and 0 bases respectively, with 11 bases between them. Germline loops: CDR1 SGDLS, CDR2 YYNGEE. The CDR3 is CASSPGTDSGNTIYF. The CDR3 bases are TGTGCCAGCAGCCCAGGGACCGACTCTGGAAACACCATATATTTT.

This chain links TRBV18 with TRBJ2-2, with D possibly being TRBD2 (5 bases). Looked up from germline, CDR1 is KGHSH and CDR2 is LQKENI. V lost 5 bases and J lost 3, with 7 bases in between. The CDR3 has 13 residues. The CDR3: CASSSGYTGELFF. CDR3 nucleotides: TGTGCCAGCTCATCGGGGTACACCGGGGAGCTGTTTTTT.

To note about this clonotype: A much more abundant neighbour one base away suggests this may be a read error. The CDR3 ends on some other residue instead of the conserved phenylalanine or tryptophan, so this is likely a read error. The chain links TRBV12-3 or TRBV12-4 to TRBJ1-2; D unclear. V lost 5 bases to trimming and J lost 2 bases, with 12 bases between them. The CDR3 spans 14 residues. The CDR3: CASSERAGNYGYTS. The CDR3 region has the DNA TGTGCCAGCAGTGAGAGGGCTGGGAACTATGGCTACACCTCC.

The chain is built from TRBV5-6 and TRBJ1-2; D is possibly TRBD1 (6 bases). The CDR3 is 13 residues long. Germline CDR1 reads SGHDT; CDR2 reads YYEEEE. V lost 3 bases to trimming and J lost 7 bases, with 13 bases between them. CDR3 protein: CASSSRTVVGYTF. Written as DNA, the CDR3 is TGTGCCAGCAGCTCTCGGACAGTGGTTGGCTACACCTTC.

This clonotype occurred many times. The genes are TRBV12-3 or TRBV12-4 and TRBJ2-7; TRBD2 matches at 9 bases. V shed 5 bases and J 2 bases; nucleotides not matched to a gene: 4. There are 14 residues in the CDR3. Here the CDR3 DNA reads TGTGCCAGCAGTAATAGCGGGGGAGCCTACGAGCAGTACTTC. Protein: CASSNSGGAYEQYF.

V is TRBV7-2 and J is TRBJ1-2, with D possibly matching TRBD1 (5 bases). Per germline, CDR1 SGHTA and CDR2 FQGNSA. Trimming left V 5 bases short and J 4 bases short, with 11 bases between. This CDR3 comprises 13 residues. This CDR3 is CASSGGRVYGYTF. As DNA, the CDR3 is TGTGCCAGCAGCGGCGGCAGGGTCTATGGCTACACCTTC.

This clonotype was recorded many times. CDR3: CALSWQNEKLFF. The CDR3 DNA follows: TGTGCCCTTTCGTGGCAGAATGAAAAACTGTTTTTT. The V and J genes are TRBV2 and TRBJ1-4; D not resolved. Germline CDR1 reads SNHLY; CDR2 reads FYNNEI. Deletions cut 11 bases from V and 5 bases from J, with 12 bases between. The CDR3 consists of 12 residues.

This clonotype was seen at least ten times. The chain couples TRBV28 to TRBJ2-2, with a weak D call TRBD2 (6 bases). With 5 bases removed from V and 5 bases from J, the gap between germline ends came to 15 bases. The CDR3 spans 15 residues. From germline, CDR1 is MDHEN and CDR2 SYDVKM. The CDR3 DNA is TGTGCCAGCAGTACTGGGGGGAGATCGACCGGGGAGCTGTTTTTT. Translating it yields CASSTGGRSTGELFF.

The chain recombines TRBV6-1 with TRBJ1-2; no clear D. This CDR3 is 12 amino acids long. Germline assignment: CDR1 MNHNS and CDR2 SASEGT. V shed 6 bases and J shed 8 bases, with 13 bases lying between them. CDR3 sequence (DNA): TGTGCCAGCAGCCACCAAGGAACCGGCTACACCTTC. Its translation: CASSHQGTGYTF.

This clonotype has a handful of counts. The rearrangement links TRBV19 to TRBJ1-2; TRBD1 matches at 9 bases. The CDR3 totals 16 residues. Unmatched junction bases numbered 9, after V lost 4 bases and J lost 3 bases. The germline V gene has CDR1 LNHDA and CDR2 SQIVND (reference sequence). CDR3 sequence: CASSTSPGQGHYGYTF. CDR3 bases: TGTGCCAGTAGTACGAGCCCGGGACAGGGCCACTATGGCTACACCTTC.

This clonotype was counted at least ten times. The V gene is TRBV20-1, the J gene TRBJ2-2, with D tentatively TRBD1 (7 bases). This CDR3 has 14 amino acids. Looked up from germline, CDR1 is DFQATT and CDR2 is SNEGSKA (reference sequence). V lost 6 bases to trimming and J lost 4 bases, with 15 bases between them. The CDR3 reads CSAADREVTGELFF. CDR3 in DNA: TGCAGTGCCGCCGACAGGGAGGTCACCGGGGAGCTGTTTTTT.

Of note for this clonotype: A single base is all that separates this from a far larger clone, so a read error is likely. The chain uses TRBV7-9 and TRBJ1-2, with TRBD1 identical over 9 bases. The CDR3 length is 13 residues. J gave up 4 bases and V 5 bases, and 2 bases lay outside the gene matches. CDR1 SEHNR and CDR2 FQNEAQ come from the germline V gene (reference sequence). This chain's CDR3 is CASSMGQGYGYTF. The CDR3 DNA is TGTGCCAGCAGCATGGGACAGGGCTATGGCTACACCTTC.

The V call is TRBV5-1, the J call TRBJ2-5; D gene unclear. The V and J ends lost 2 bases and 0 bases respectively, with 8 bases between them. Per the germline V gene, CDR1 is SGHRS and CDR2 is YFSETQ. CDR3 size: 14 residues. CDR3 nucleotides: TGCGCCAGCAGCTTCGGGTCCGACCAAGAGACCCAGTACTTC. Protein: CASSFGSDQETQYF.

V usage is TRBV28 and J usage is TRBJ2-1; tentative D call: TRBD2 (5 bases). There are 13 residues in the CDR3. V was shortened by 7 bases and J by 4 bases, with 11 bases between the two germline ends. Germline V gene sequence: CDR1 MDHEN, CDR2 SYDVKM. The CDR3 here is CASTPRDYNEQFF. The CDR3 DNA sequence: TGTGCCAGCACTCCCCGGGATTACAATGAGCAGTTCTTC.

The chain has TRBV4-1 and TRBJ2-6; D unresolved. The CDR3 runs 14 residues. V lost 1 base and J 7 bases, leaving 8 bases between the germline ends. CDR1 and CDR2 from the germline V gene are MGHRA and YSYEKL. Here the CDR3 DNA reads TGCGCCAGCAGCCAAGTCGGAACAGCCAACGTCCTGACTTTC. It translates to CASSQVGTANVLTF.

This clonotype was recorded many times. The rearrangement uses TRBV7-2 and TRBJ1-6; D not certain. The CDR3 is 13 residues long. CDR1 is SGHTA, CDR2 FQGNSA, per germline. With 0 bases removed from V and 11 bases from J, the gap between germline ends came to 8 bases. The CDR3 nucleotides are TGTGCCAGCAGCTTAGCGTCCGGGCCACCCCTCCACTTT. This codes for CASSLASGPPLHF.

This clonotype was observed at least ten times. The rearrangement joins TRBV12-3 or TRBV12-4 to TRBJ2-7; weak D call: TRBD1 (5 bases). CDR3 length equals 13 residues. The germline V and J ends were trimmed by 6 bases and 3 bases, with 12 bases remaining between them. The CDR3 DNA follows: TGTGCCAGCAGCCGTGGACAAGTCTACGAGCAGTACTTC. As protein: CASSRGQVYEQYF.

This clonotype has at least ten counts. This chain joins TRBV7-2 and TRBJ2-7; tentatively, D is TRBD2 (6 bases). The V end was cut by 4 bases, the J end by 0 bases, with 13 bases between. Germline CDR1 is SGHTA and CDR2 is FQGNSA. There are 15 residues in the CDR3. CDR3 sequence reads: CASSSPGLSSYEQYF. The CDR3 DNA reads TGTGCCAGCAGCTCCCCGGGACTGAGCTCCTACGAGCAGTACTTC.

The chain employs TRBV12-3 or TRBV12-4 and TRBJ2-5, with 10 bases identical to TRBD1. The J segment lost 5 bases and the V segment lost 3 bases, leaving 6 bases of the junction unmatched. The CDR3 covers 15 residues. Here the CDR3 reads CASSFRGGQGETQYF. CDR3 sequence (DNA): TGTGCCAGCAGTTTTCGGGGGGGACAGGGGGAGACCCAGTACTTC.

Concerning this clonotype: A much larger clone lies one base from this, so it may be a read error. V is TRBV30 and J is TRBJ2-7; 11 nucleotides agree with TRBD1. The CDR3 sequence is 14 residues long. The germline CDR1 and CDR2 sequences are GTSNPN and SVGIG (reference sequence). The CDR3 loop reads CARSTGTGGDEQYF. The CDR3 nucleotides read TGTGCCCGGAGTACCGGGACAGGGGGTGACGAGCAGTACTTC.

Only a few counts were recorded for this clonotype. The chain uses TRBV7-9 and TRBJ1-4; 7 nucleotides agree with TRBD1. V gave up 4 bases and J gave up 8 bases; unmatched junction bases: 13. Germline V lookup: CDR1 SEHNR, CDR2 FQNEAQ (reference sequence). CDR3 length equals 16 residues. The DNA of the CDR3 is TGTGCCAGCAGCTCGACCTCAAGGGGGCGTGGGGAAAAACTGTTTTTT. Amino acid sequence: CASSSTSRGRGEKLFF.

This clonotype was counted between two and nine times. V is TRBV19 and J is TRBJ1-2; maybe TRBD1 (5 bases). Trimming shortened V by 7 bases and J by 5 bases, and 20 bases separated the two germline ends. Per germline, CDR1 LNHDA and CDR2 SQIVND (reference sequence). The CDR3 covers 15 residues. The CDR3 here is CASTRLGPWGYGYTF. The CDR3 nucleotides read TGTGCCAGTACCCGACTGGGACCGTGGGGGTATGGCTACACCTTC. Looking up the rest from reference TRBV19 and TRBJ1-2 gives the full variable domain: DGGITQSPKYLFRKEGQNVTLSCEQNLNHDAMYWYRQDPGQGLRLIYYSQIVNDFQKGDIAEGYSVSREKKESFPLTVTSAQKNPTAFYLCASTRLGPWGYGYTFGSGTRLTVV.

This chain connects TRBV20-1 to TRBJ2-7; 8 bases are shared with TRBD2. CDR3 length equals 14 residues. Germline CDR1 DFQATT, CDR2 SNEGSKA (reference sequence). The junction had 7 bases not matched to a gene; V was cut back by 4 bases and J by 2 bases. In DNA form, the CDR3 reads TGCAGTGCTACCTTAGCGGGGTTAGCCTACGAGCAGTACTTC. Its protein product is CSATLAGLAYEQYF.

This clonotype appeared a few times. In DNA, the CDR3 is TGCGCCAGCAGAAACTACGACCGCATCTACGAGCAGTACTTC. Encoded protein: CASRNYDRIYEQYF. V usage is TRBV5-1 and J usage is TRBJ2-7, with D hard to call. V lost 5 bases and J lost 3, with 15 bases in between. The CDR3 spans 14 residues. Germline V gene lookup returns CDR1 SGHRS and CDR2 YFSETQ.